This paragraph reports one T cell receptor (beta chain). Its antigen is unidentified. CD4+ T cells from unexposed donors were obtained before the COVID-19 pandemic (2011-2018). Isolation of CD4+ T cells took place after roughly nine days in culture. CDR1 LNHDA and CDR2 SQIVND come from the germline V gene (reference sequence). V was pared by 5 bases and J by 4 bases, with 3 bases of the junction left unmatched. The CDR3 is 13 amino acids. Some clones are missing from TCRdb's copy, which holds only in-frame ones; the method was immunoSEQ multiplex PCR. The data hold 20,000 to 25,000 clones, with approximately 82% observed a single time. The sample belongs to a study of CD4 T cells in relation to SARS-CoV-2 and coronaviruses.

Sequencing input: CD4+ T cells from PBMCs, cultured in vitro. The gene calls are TRBV19 and TRBJ2-3, with TRBD1 matching 7 bases. The sequence was obtained from a human donor in good health. CDR3 sequence (DNA): TGTGCCAGTAGTCAGACAGGGTCAGATACGCAGTATTTT. Amino acids: CASSQTGSDTQYF.